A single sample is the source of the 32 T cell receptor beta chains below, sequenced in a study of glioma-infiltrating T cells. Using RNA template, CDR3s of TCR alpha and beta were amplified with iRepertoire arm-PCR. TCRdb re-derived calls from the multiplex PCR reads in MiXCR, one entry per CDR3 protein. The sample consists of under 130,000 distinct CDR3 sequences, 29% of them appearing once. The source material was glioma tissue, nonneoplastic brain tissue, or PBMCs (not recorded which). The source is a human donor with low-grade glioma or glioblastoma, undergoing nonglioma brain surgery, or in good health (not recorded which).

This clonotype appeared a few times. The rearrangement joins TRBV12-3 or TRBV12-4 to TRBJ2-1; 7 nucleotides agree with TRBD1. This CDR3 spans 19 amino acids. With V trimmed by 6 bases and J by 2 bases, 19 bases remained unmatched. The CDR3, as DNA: TGTGCCAGCAGCAAGACGACTATACAGGGGCCGTTCGCCTACAATGAGCAGTTCTTC. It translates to CASSKTTIQGPFAYNEQFF.

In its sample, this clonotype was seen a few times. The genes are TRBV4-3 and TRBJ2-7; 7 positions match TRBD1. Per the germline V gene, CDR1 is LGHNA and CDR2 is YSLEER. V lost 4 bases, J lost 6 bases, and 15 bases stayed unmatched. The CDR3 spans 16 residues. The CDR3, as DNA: TGCGCCAGCAGCCCCCGTTATGACAGGGTCCAAGGCGAGCAGTACTTC. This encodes CASSPRYDRVQGEQYF.

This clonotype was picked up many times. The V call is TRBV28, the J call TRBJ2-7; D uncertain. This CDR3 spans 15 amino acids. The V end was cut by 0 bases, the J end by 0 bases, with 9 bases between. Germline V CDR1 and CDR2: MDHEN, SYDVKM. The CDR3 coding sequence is TGTGCCAGCAGTTTATGGGACCAAGCCTCCTACGAGCAGTACTTC. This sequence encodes CASSLWDQASYEQYF. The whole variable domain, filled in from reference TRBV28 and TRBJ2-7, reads DVKVTQSSRYLVKRTGEKVFLECVQDMDHENMFWYRQDPGLGLRLIYFSYDVKMKEKGDIPEGYSVSREKKERFSLILESASTNQTSMYLCASSLWDQASYEQYFGPGTRLTVT.

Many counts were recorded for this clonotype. CDR3 in amino acids: CASSPGGSGNTIYF. CDR3 in DNA: TGTGCCAGCAGTCCTGGGGGTAGTGGAAACACCATATATTTT. The chain joins TRBV12-3 or TRBV12-4 to TRBJ1-3, with D possibly being TRBD1 (5 bases). The V gene lost 5 bases and the J gene lost 3 bases, with 11 bases spanning the gap. The CDR3 consists of 14 residues.

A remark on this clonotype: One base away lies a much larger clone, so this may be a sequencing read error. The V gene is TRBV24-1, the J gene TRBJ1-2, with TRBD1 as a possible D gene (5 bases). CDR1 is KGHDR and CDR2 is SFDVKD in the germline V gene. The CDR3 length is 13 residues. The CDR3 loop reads CSTSDLTEPGYTF. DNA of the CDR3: TGTTCCACCAGTGATTTGACAGAACCCGGCTACACCTTC.

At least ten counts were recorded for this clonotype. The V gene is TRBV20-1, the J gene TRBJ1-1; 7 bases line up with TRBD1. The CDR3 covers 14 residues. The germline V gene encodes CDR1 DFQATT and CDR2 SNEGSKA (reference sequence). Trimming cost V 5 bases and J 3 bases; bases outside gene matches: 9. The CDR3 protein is CSAPLGGPHTEAFF. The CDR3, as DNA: TGCAGTGCTCCATTAGGGGGCCCTCACACTGAAGCTTTCTTT.

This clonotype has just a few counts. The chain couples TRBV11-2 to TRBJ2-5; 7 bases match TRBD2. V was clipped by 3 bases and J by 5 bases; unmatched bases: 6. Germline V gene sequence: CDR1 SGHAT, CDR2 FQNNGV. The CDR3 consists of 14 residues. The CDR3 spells CASSFSGSRETQYF. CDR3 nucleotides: TGTGCCAGCAGCTTTAGCGGGTCCCGGGAGACCCAGTACTTC.

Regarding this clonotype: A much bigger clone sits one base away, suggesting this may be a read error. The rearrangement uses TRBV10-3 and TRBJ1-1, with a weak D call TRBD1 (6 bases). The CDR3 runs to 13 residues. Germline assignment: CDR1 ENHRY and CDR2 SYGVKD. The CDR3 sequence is CAIRGQPNTEVFF. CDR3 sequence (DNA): TGTGCCATCAGAGGACAGCCGAACACTGAAGTTTTCTTT.

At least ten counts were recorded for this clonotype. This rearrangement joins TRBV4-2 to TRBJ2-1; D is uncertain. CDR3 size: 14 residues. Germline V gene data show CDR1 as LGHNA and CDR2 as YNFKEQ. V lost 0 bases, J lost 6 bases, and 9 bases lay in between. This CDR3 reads CASSQDPIFNEQFF. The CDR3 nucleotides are TGTGCCAGCAGCCAAGACCCCATCTTCAATGAGCAGTTCTTC.

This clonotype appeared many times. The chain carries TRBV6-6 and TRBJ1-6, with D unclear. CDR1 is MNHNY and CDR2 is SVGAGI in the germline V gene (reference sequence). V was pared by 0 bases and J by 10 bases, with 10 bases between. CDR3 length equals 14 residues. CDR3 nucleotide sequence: TGTGCCAGCAGTTACTCCCGGGAGGGCTCACCCCTCCACTTT. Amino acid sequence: CASSYSREGSPLHF.

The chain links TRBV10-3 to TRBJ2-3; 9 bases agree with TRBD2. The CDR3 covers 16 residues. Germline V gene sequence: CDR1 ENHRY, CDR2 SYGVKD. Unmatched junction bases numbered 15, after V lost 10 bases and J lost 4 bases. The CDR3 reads CASIAGEPRIADTQYF. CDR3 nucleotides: TGTGCCAGTATAGCGGGGGAGCCGAGGATTGCAGATACGCAGTATTTT.

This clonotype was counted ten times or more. CDR3 protein: CASSLRQTDTYEQYF. In DNA, the CDR3 is TGTGCCAGCAGCTTAAGGCAGACCGATACCTACGAGCAGTACTTC. V gene TRBV11-1 combines with J gene TRBJ2-7; D is undetermined. CDR1 SGHAT and CDR2 FQDESV come from the germline V gene (reference sequence). The CDR3 runs to 15 residues. The V and J ends lost 2 bases and 2 bases respectively, with 13 bases between them.

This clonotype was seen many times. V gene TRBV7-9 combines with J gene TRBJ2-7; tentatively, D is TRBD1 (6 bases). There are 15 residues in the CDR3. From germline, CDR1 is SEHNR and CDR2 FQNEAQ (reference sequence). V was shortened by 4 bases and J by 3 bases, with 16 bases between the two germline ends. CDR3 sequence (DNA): TGTGCCAGCAGCTCAACCGGGACACTAATCTACGAGCAGTACTTC. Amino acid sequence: CASSSTGTLIYEQYF.

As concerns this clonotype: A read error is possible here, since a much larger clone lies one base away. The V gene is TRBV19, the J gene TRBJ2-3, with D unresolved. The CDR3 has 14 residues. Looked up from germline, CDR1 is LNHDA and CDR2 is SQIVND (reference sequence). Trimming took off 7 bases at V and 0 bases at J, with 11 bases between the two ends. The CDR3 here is CASKEWASTDTQYF. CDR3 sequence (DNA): TGTGCCAGTAAGGAGTGGGCAAGCACAGATACGCAGTATTTT.

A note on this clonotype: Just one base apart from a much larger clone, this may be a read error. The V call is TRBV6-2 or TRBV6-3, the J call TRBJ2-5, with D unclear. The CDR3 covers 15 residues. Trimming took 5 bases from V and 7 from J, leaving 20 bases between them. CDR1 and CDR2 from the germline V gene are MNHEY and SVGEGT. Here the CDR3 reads CASSKSLGQVGTQYF. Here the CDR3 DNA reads TGTGCCAGCAGTAAGAGCCTTGGGCAGGTGGGGACCCAGTACTTC.

The CDR3 region is CASRLAGGHGNEQFF. CDR3 in DNA: TGTGCCAGCAGACTAGCGGGGGGGCATGGCAATGAGCAGTTCTTC. The chain joins TRBV6-1 to TRBJ2-1; 13 positions match TRBD2. Trimming took 6 bases from V and 6 from J; bases not matched to a gene: 5. The germline CDR1 and CDR2 sequences are MNHNS and SASEGT. The CDR3 is made up of 15 amino acids.

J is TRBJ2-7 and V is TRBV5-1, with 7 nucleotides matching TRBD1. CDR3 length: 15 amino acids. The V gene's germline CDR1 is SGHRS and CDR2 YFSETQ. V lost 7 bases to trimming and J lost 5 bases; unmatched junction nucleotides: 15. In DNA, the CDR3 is TGCGCCAGCCGAAGTGATTGGACAGGCCGAAACGAGCAGTACTTC. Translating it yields CASRSDWTGRNEQYF.

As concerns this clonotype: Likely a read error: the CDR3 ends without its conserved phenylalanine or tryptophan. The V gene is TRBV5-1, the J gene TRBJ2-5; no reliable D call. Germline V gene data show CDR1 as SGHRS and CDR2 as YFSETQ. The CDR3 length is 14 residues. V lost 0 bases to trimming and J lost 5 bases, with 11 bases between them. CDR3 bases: TGCGCCAGCAGCTTGGGAAGTTTGCGGGAGACCCAGTACTCC. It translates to CASSLGSLRETQYS.

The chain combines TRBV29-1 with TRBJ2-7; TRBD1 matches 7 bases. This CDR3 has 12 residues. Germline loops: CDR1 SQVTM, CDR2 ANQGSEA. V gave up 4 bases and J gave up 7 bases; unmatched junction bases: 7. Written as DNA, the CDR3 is TGCAGCGTTGGAGGGGGCTTTGAAGAGCAGTACTTC. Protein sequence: CSVGGGFEEQYF.

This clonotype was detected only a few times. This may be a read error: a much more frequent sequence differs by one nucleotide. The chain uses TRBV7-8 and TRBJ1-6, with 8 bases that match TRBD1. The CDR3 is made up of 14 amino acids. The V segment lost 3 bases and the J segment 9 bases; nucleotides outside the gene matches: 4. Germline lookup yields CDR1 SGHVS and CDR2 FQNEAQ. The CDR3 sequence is CASSLGTGVSPLHF. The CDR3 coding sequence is TGTGCCAGCAGCTTGGGGACAGGTGTTTCACCCCTCCACTTT.

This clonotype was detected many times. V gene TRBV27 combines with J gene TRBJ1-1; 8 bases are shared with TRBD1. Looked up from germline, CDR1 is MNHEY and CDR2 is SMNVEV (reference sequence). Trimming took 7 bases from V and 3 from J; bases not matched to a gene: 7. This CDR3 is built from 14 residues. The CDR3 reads CASMLGQADTEAFF. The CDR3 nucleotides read TGTGCCAGCATGCTGGGACAGGCGGACACTGAAGCTTTCTTT.

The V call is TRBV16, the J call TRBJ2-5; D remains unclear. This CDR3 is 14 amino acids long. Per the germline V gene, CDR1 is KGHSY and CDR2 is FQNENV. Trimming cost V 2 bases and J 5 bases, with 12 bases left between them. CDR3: CASSQGGRQETQYF. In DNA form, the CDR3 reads TGTGCCAGCAGCCAAGGTGGGCGCCAGGAGACCCAGTACTTC.

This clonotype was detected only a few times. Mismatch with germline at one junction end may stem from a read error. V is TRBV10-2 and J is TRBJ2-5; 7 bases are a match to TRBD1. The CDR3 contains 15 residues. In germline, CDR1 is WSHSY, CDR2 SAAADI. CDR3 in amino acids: CATVGSHRGGETQYF. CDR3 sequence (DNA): TGTGCCACCGTAGGGTCTCACAGGGGTGGCGAGACCCAGTACTTC.

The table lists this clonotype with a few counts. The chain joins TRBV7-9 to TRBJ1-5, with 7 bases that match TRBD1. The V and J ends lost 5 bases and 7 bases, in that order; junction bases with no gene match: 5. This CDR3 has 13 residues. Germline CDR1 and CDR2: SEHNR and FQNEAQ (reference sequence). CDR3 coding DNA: TGTGCCAGCAGCCGGACAGGAATACAGCCCCAGCATTTT. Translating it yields CASSRTGIQPQHF.

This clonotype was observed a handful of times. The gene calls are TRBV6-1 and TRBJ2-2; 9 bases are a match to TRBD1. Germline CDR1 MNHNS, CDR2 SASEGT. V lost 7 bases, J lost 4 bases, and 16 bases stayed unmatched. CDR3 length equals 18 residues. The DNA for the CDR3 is TGTGCCAGCATAGCCATGCCGGACAGGGGATTTTTCACCGGGGAGCTGTTTTTT. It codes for CASIAMPDRGFFTGELFF.

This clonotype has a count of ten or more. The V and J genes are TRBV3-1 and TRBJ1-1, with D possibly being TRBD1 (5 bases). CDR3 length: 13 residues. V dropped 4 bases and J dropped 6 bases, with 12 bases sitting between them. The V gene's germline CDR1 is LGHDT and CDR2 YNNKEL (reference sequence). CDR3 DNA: TGTGCCAGCAGCCCTAAGGGGAGGGCTGAAGCTTTCTTT. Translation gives CASSPKGRAEAFF.

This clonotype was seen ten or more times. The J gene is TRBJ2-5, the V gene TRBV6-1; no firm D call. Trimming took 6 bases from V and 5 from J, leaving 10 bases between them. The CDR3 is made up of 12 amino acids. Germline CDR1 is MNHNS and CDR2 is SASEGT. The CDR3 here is CASSQPPETQYF. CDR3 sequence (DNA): TGTGCCAGCAGCCAACCCCCCGAGACCCAGTACTTC.

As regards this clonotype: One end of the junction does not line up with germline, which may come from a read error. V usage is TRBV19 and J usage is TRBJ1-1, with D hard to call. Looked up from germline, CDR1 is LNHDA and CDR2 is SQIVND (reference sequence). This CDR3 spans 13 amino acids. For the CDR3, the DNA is TGTGCCAGTGCCCTCATGGCGAACACTAAAGCTTTCTTT. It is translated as CASALMANTKAFF.

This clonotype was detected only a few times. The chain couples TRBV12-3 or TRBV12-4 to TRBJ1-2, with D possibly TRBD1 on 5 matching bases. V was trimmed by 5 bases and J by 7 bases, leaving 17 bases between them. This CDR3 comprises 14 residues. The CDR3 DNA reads TGTGCCAGCAGTCTGAGCGGGGCCATGGGTGGCTACACCTTC. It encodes CASSLSGAMGGYTF.

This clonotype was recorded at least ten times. The CDR3 nucleotides read TGTGCCAGCAGTTCGCCGGGACAGGGGAAATCTGAAGCTTTCTTT. Translated, it gives CASSSPGQGKSEAFF. V is TRBV12-3 or TRBV12-4 and J is TRBJ1-1, with 10 bases fitting TRBD1. The CDR3 length is 15 residues. With V trimmed by 4 bases and J by 6 bases, 8 bases remained unmatched.

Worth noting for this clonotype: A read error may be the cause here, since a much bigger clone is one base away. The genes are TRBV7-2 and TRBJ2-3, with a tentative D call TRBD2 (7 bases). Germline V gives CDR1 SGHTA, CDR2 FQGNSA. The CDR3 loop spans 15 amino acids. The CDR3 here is CAGSLEGGGTDTQYF. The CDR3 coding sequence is TGTGCCGGCAGCTTAGAGGGGGGGGGCACAGATACGCAGTATTTT.

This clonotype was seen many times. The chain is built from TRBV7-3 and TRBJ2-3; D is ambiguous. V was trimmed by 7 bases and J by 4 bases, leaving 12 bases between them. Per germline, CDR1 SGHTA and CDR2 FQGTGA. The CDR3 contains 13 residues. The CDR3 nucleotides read TGTGCCAGCACCCAGGAGTCGTCAGATACGCAGTATTTT. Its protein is CASTQESSDTQYF. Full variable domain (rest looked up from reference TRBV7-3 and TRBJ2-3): GAGVSQTPSNKVTEKGKYVELRCDPISGHTALYWYRQSLGQGPEFLIYFQGTGAADDSGLPNDRFFAVRPEGSVSTLKIQRTERGDSAVYLCASTQESSDTQYFGPGTRLTVL.